A single sample is the source of the 27 T cell receptor beta chains below, sequenced in a study of cytomegalovirus exposure and HLA in healthy donors. Assay used: immunoSEQ multiplex PCR; TCRdb lists only in-frame clones, some missing. The repertoire holds some 290,000 clones, with 70% to 90% as singletons. Specimen: PBMCs. Every receptor here comes from a man aged 25-45 years in good health and CMV-seronegative.

The J gene is TRBJ2-1, the V gene TRBV5-6; 12 bases line up with TRBD1. This CDR3 is 14 amino acids long. J was trimmed by 9 bases and V by 4 bases; bases with no gene match: 5. The germline V gene has CDR1 SGHDT and CDR2 YYEEEE. CDR3 protein: CASSPGGQGAEQFF. The CDR3 coding sequence is TGTGCCAGCAGCCCCGGGGGACAGGGGGCTGAGCAGTTCTTC.

The rearrangement joins TRBV6-5 to TRBJ2-6; D gene ambiguous. Per germline, CDR1 MNHEY and CDR2 SVGAGI. Trimming removed 6 bases at V and 0 bases at J, with 9 bases between. This CDR3 comprises 15 residues. CDR3 nucleotides: TGTGCCAGCAGAAGACAAGACTCTGGGGCCAACGTCCTGACTTTC. Its protein is CASRRQDSGANVLTF.

This chain uses TRBV6-6 with TRBJ1-1; tentative D call: TRBD1 (5 bases). The V end lost 0 bases, the J end lost 5 bases, and 13 bases lay between the germline ends. Germline V gene data show CDR1 as MNHNY and CDR2 as SVGAGI (reference sequence). This CDR3 is 15 amino acids long. The CDR3 region is CASSYSLGARTEAFF. The CDR3, as DNA: TGTGCCAGCAGTTACTCGCTTGGGGCGCGAACTGAAGCTTTCTTT.

The chain recombines TRBV7-6 with TRBJ1-1, with a tentative D call TRBD1 (6 bases). V gave up 4 bases and J gave up 1 base, with 13 bases separating them. Germline CDR1 and CDR2: SGHVS and FNYEAQ. CDR3 length: 15 amino acids. Here the CDR3 DNA reads TGTGCCAGCAGCTCCGCAGGGGTCCAGAACACTGAAGCTTTCTTT. Its translation is CASSSAGVQNTEAFF.

This chain's CDR3 is CASSLDRRTWVSSTDTQYF. The CDR3 nucleotides read TGTGCCAGCAGTCTCGACAGGAGGACGTGGGTAAGCAGCACAGATACGCAGTATTTT. V gene TRBV27 combines with J gene TRBJ2-3; tentative D call: TRBD1 (6 bases). Germline assignment: CDR1 MNHEY and CDR2 SMNVEV (reference sequence). The CDR3 is made up of 19 amino acids. Between the trimmed V and J ends, which lost 5 bases and 0 bases, there was a span of 24 bases.

The chain employs TRBV30 and TRBJ2-2; the match to TRBD1 covers 7 bases. The CDR3 has 15 amino acids. V shed 6 bases and J 1 base; nucleotides not matched to a gene: 8. CDR1 and CDR2 from the germline V gene are GTSNPN and SVGIG (reference sequence). This CDR3 reads CACQTGTENTGELFF. The CDR3 region has the DNA TGTGCCTGCCAAACAGGGACAGAGAACACCGGGGAGCTGTTTTTT.

The chain uses TRBV4-1 and TRBJ2-7, with 9 bases fitting TRBD1. Germline assignment: CDR1 MGHRA and CDR2 YSYEKL. There are 16 residues in the CDR3. The ends lost 2 bases at V and 4 bases at J; junction bases unmatched: 9. The CDR3 spells CASSQQDRGKTYEQYF. In DNA form, the CDR3 reads TGCGCCAGCAGCCAACAAGACAGGGGGAAAACTTACGAGCAGTACTTC.

The rearrangement joins TRBV7-9 to TRBJ1-2; 7 bases fit TRBD1. CDR3 length equals 15 residues. Germline CDR1 reads SEHNR; CDR2 reads FQNEAQ (reference sequence). The V gene end was trimmed by 1 base and the J gene end by 5 bases; junction bases not matched to a gene: 7. CDR3 coding DNA: TGTGCCAGCAGCTTAGGGCAGGGGGTAGGTTATGGCTACACCTTC. This sequence encodes CASSLGQGVGYGYTF.

The V gene is TRBV9, the J gene TRBJ2-1; 9 bases align to TRBD1. V was pared by 3 bases and J by 7 bases, with 8 bases of the junction left unmatched. This CDR3 has 15 amino acids. From germline, CDR1 is SGDLS and CDR2 YYNGEE. This CDR3 is CASSGTDRGGNEQFF. For the CDR3, the DNA is TGTGCCAGCAGCGGAACCGACAGGGGGGGAAATGAGCAGTTCTTC.

V and J are TRBV30 and TRBJ1-6; D gene uncertain. From germline, CDR1 is GTSNPN and CDR2 SVGIG (reference sequence). Deletions cut 3 bases from V and 3 bases from J, with 9 bases between. This CDR3 contains 14 residues. CDR3 sequence: CAWSVRVYNSPLHF. In DNA, the CDR3 is TGTGCCTGGAGCGTCCGGGTCTATAATTCACCCCTCCACTTT. Filled out from reference TRBV30 and TRBJ1-6, the complete variable domain reads SQTIHQWPATLVQPVGSPLSLECTVEGTSNPNLYWYRQAAGRGLQLLFYSVGIGQISSEVPQNLSASRPQDRQFILSSKKLLLSDSGFYLCAWSVRVYNSPLHFGNGTRLTVT.

The chain carries TRBV19 and TRBJ1-4; D uncertain. This CDR3 is 16 amino acids long. V lost 5 bases to trimming and J lost 4 bases, with 17 bases between them. The germline V gene has CDR1 LNHDA and CDR2 SQIVND (reference sequence). In nucleotides, the CDR3 is TGTGCCAGTAGTTCCTCCCGGAGGGAGGATAATGAAAAACTGTTTTTT. Amino acid sequence: CASSSSRREDNEKLFF.

The chain joins TRBV18 to TRBJ2-3; 9 nucleotides align to TRBD1. This CDR3 has 15 amino acids. Unmatched junction bases numbered 8, after V lost 6 bases and J lost 4 bases. Germline CDR1 is KGHSH and CDR2 is LQKENI. This CDR3 reads CASSPDRGVADTQYF. CDR3 bases: TGTGCCAGCTCGCCGGACAGGGGAGTAGCAGATACGCAGTATTTT.

The gene calls are TRBV7-9 and TRBJ2-7; D gene ambiguous. The CDR3 loop spans 14 amino acids. V lost 0 bases, J lost 2 bases, and 8 bases lay in between. Germline loops: CDR1 SEHNR, CDR2 FQNEAQ (reference sequence). In DNA form, the CDR3 reads TGTGCCAGCAGCTTAGCGTCTCCTGCCTACGAGCAGTACTTC. Translation: CASSLASPAYEQYF.

This chain links TRBV2 with TRBJ2-5; D may be TRBD2 (5 bases). V lost 8 bases, J lost 4 bases, and 14 bases lay in between. CDR1 and CDR2 (germline): SNHLY, FYNNEI. The CDR3 is 13 amino acids. The CDR3 coding sequence is TGTGCCAGCGGACTCCTCGGCAGAGAGACCCAGTACTTC. It specifies CASGLLGRETQYF.

The gene calls are TRBV5-1 and TRBJ1-5, with 9 bases fitting TRBD1. After removal of 0 bases from V and 9 bases from J, the junction contained 1 base not matched to a gene. CDR3 length equals 13 residues. Germline V gene sequence: CDR1 SGHRS, CDR2 YFSETQ. CDR3: CASSLEGQGPQHF. The CDR3 region has the DNA TGCGCCAGCAGCTTGGAGGGACAGGGGCCCCAGCATTTT.

The rearrangement links TRBV29-1 to TRBJ1-4; 11 bases are a match to TRBD1. The germline CDR1 and CDR2 sequences are SQVTM and ANQGSEA. The trim removed 6 bases at V and 6 bases at J, leaving 6 bases unmatched. There are 14 residues in the CDR3. The CDR3 sequence is CSVVGQGAHEKLFF. The CDR3 nucleotides read TGCAGCGTAGTCGGACAGGGGGCTCATGAAAAACTGTTTTTT.

The chain carries TRBV10-1 and TRBJ1-3; no firm D call. Germline V lookup: CDR1 WNHNN, CDR2 SYGVQD (reference sequence). CDR3 length: 15 residues. The V gene lost 3 bases and the J gene lost 3 bases, with 12 bases spanning the gap. The CDR3 nucleotides are TGCGCCAGCAGTGAATCCAACCGGGGTGGAAACACCATATATTTT. It translates to CASSESNRGGNTIYF.

The chain couples TRBV6-1 to TRBJ2-7, with 7 bases fitting TRBD1. This CDR3 region has 14 residues. Germline V CDR1 and CDR2: MNHNS, SASEGT. V was clipped by 1 base and J by 2 bases; unmatched bases: 2. The CDR3 loop is CASSEGTGAYEQYF. The CDR3 nucleotides are TGTGCCAGCAGTGAAGGGACAGGTGCCTACGAGCAGTACTTC.

The genes are TRBV15 and TRBJ2-7, with 7 bases lining up with TRBD1. Germline V gene lookup returns CDR1 LNHNV and CDR2 YYDKDF (reference sequence). The length of the CDR3 is 14 residues. V shed 1 base and J 2 bases; nucleotides not matched to a gene: 2. The CDR3 nucleotides are TGTGCCACCAGCAGAGTTGGACAGGCCTACGAGCAGTACTTC. Translation gives CATSRVGQAYEQYF. Full variable domain (remainder filled in from reference TRBV15 and TRBJ2-7): DAMVIQNPRYQVTQFGKPVTLSCSQTLNHNVMYWYQQKSSQAPKLLFHYYDKDFNNEADTPDNFQSRRPNTSFCFLDIRSPGLGDTAMYLCATSRVGQAYEQYFGPGTRLTVT.

The CDR3 region is CASSLGTLMNTEAFF. The CDR3, as DNA: TGTGCCAGCAGCTTAGGGACACTCATGAACACTGAAGCTTTCTTT. J is TRBJ1-1 and V is TRBV7-6; D may be TRBD1 (5 bases). CDR1 and CDR2 from the germline V gene are SGHVS and FNYEAQ. V lost 1 base, J lost 0 bases, and 9 bases lay in between. CDR3 length: 15 amino acids.

The chain is built from TRBV5-1 and TRBJ2-7; tentatively, D is TRBD1 (6 bases). Germline V gene lookup returns CDR1 SGHRS and CDR2 YFSETQ. Trimming stripped 3 bases from V and 2 bases from J, with 24 bases between. The CDR3 is 18 amino acids. CDR3 sequence reads: CASSSGHRPGQRTYEQYF. Written as DNA, the CDR3 is TGCGCCAGCAGCTCCGGCCACCGACCGGGACAAAGGACCTACGAGCAGTACTTC.

The rearrangement joins TRBV2 to TRBJ2-5; TRBD2 matches at 8 bases. The germline V gene has CDR1 SNHLY and CDR2 FYNNEI. The CDR3 extends over 16 amino acids. Losses at the gene ends were 5 bases for V and 2 bases for J; bases not matched to a gene: 10. The CDR3 reads CASSPKRSGGQETQYF. CDR3 nucleotides: TGTGCCAGCAGTCCCAAGAGGAGCGGGGGACAAGAGACCCAGTACTTC.

The J gene is TRBJ2-2, the V gene TRBV29-1; 10 nucleotides line up with TRBD1. The J segment lost 8 bases and the V segment lost 7 bases, leaving 4 bases of the junction unmatched. Germline assignment: CDR1 SQVTM and CDR2 ANQGSEA. The CDR3 is made up of 12 amino acids. CDR3 protein: CSAGQGVGELFF. The CDR3 nucleotides are TGCAGCGCCGGACAGGGGGTAGGGGAGCTGTTTTTT.

The rearrangement joins TRBV18 to TRBJ1-4, with a possible D match to TRBD1 (6 bases). There are 15 residues in the CDR3. Germline CDR1 KGHSH, CDR2 LQKENI. Deletions cut 4 bases from V and 2 bases from J, with 11 bases between. Here the CDR3 DNA reads TGTGCCAGCTCACAGAACAGGGAGACTAATGAAAAACTGTTTTTT. Translated: CASSQNRETNEKLFF. The full variable domain, its missing parts supplied by reference TRBV18 and TRBJ1-4, is NAGVMQNPRHLVRRRGQEARLRCSPMKGHSHVYWYRQLPEEGLKFMVYLQKENIIDESGMPKERFSAEFPKEGPSILRIQQVVRGDSAAYFCASSQNRETNEKLFFGSGTQLSVL.

The rearrangement links TRBV6-5 to TRBJ2-1; 9 bases map to TRBD2. Per germline, CDR1 MNHEY and CDR2 SVGAGI. This CDR3 is 16 amino acids long. Germline trimming cut 2 bases from V and 5 bases from J; bases unmatched to any gene: 7. The CDR3 DNA sequence: TGTGCCAGCAGTTACACTCTAGCGGGGCCCGACAATGAGCAGTTCTTC. Amino acid sequence: CASSYTLAGPDNEQFF.

This chain links TRBV29-1 with TRBJ1-5; D is ambiguous. This CDR3 contains 15 residues. V lost 3 bases and J lost 2, with 14 bases in between. Germline loops: CDR1 SQVTM, CDR2 ANQGSEA. The CDR3 reads CSVDQAEWGNQPQHF. In nucleotides, the CDR3 is TGCAGCGTTGACCAGGCCGAATGGGGCAATCAGCCCCAGCATTTT.

This chain links TRBV9 with TRBJ1-3, with D possibly matching TRBD1 (5 bases). Trimming removed 4 bases at V and 2 bases at J, with 16 bases between. Looked up from germline, CDR1 is SGDLS and CDR2 is YYNGEE. The CDR3 consists of 16 residues. CDR3 nucleotide sequence: TGTGCCAGCAGCTCAGAGACAGTCCGGACTGGAAACACCATATATTTT. Residues: CASSSETVRTGNTIYF.